Detailed here is one TCR beta chain. TCRdb re-called the 5' RACE reads; one entry per CDR3 protein, DNA not given. The table for this sample gives about 450,000 distinct CDR3 sequences. This specimen belongs to a study of monozygotic twins with inflammatory bowel disease. This receptor was obtained from a human donor with ulcerative colitis or Crohn's disease, or a healthy co-twin of an affected twin (not recorded which). Sequencing used blood.

The CDR3 protein is CASIRGDRRETQYF. The chain recombines TRBV3-1 with TRBJ2-5; there is no DNA to check the TCRdb D call of TRBD1. This CDR3 spans 14 amino acids. Germline V gene data show CDR1 as LGHDT and CDR2 as YNNKEL (reference sequence).